This is a list of T cell receptor beta chains from one sample in a study of blood T cell repertoires in COVID-19. Assay: immunoSEQ multiplex PCR; the TCRdb copy retains only in-frame clones and omits some. The sample has 130,000 or so clones; around 80% are singletons. Material: PBMCs or T cells enriched from blood (not recorded which). These receptors were collected from a man in his forties or fifties with acute COVID-19. CDR3s include the opening cysteine and the closing phenylalanine or tryptophan. A D gene is named only where the DNA matches it firmly. The listing skips clone size in some rows; elsewhere it reads once, few, many or a size class.

abundance: -; j_gene: TRBJ2-7; v_gene: TRBV10-2; d_gene: TRBD1; CDR3aa: CASRTPGQGTYEQYF; CDR3nt: TGCGCCAGCCGCACCCCCGGACAGGGGACCTACGAGCAGTACTTC
abundance: -; j_gene: TRBJ2-3; v_gene: TRBV24-1; d_gene: TRBD2; CDR3aa: CATSDSNGRPFDTQYF; CDR3nt: TGTGCCACCAGTGATTCAAACGGGAGGCCCTTTGATACGCAGTATTTT
abundance: -; j_gene: TRBJ2-1; v_gene: TRBV15; d_gene: -; CDR3aa: CATSRDHSSSYNEQFF; CDR3nt: TGTGCCACCAGCAGAGATCACTCAAGCTCCTACAATGAGCAGTTCTTC
abundance: -; j_gene: TRBJ1-1; v_gene: TRBV2; d_gene: TRBD1; CDR3aa: CASSEQGVGEAFF; CDR3nt: TGTGCCAGCAGTGAACAGGGGGTGGGTGAAGCTTTCTTT
abundance: once; j_gene: TRBJ2-2; v_gene: TRBV5-6; d_gene: -; CDR3aa: CASSLGRGAGELFF; CDR3nt: TGTGCCAGCAGCTTGGGAAGGGGCGCCGGGGAGCTGTTTTTT
abundance: few; j_gene: TRBJ1-2; v_gene: TRBV5-8; d_gene: -; CDR3aa: CASRLRGADGYTF; CDR3nt: TGTGCCAGCAGGTTGAGGGGCGCAGATGGCTACACCTTC
abundance: -; j_gene: TRBJ1-2; v_gene: TRBV19; d_gene: TRBD1; CDR3aa: CASSLRDREDGYTF; CDR3nt: TGTGCCAGTAGTCTACGGGACAGGGAGGATGGCTACACCTTC
abundance: once; j_gene: TRBJ1-2; v_gene: TRBV3-1/TRBV3-2; d_gene: -; CDR3aa: CASSQTGRGGYTF; CDR3nt: TGTGCCAGCAGCCAAACGGGTCGCGGGGGCTACACCTTC
abundance: -; j_gene: TRBJ1-1; v_gene: TRBV5-1; d_gene: TRBD1; CDR3aa: CASTGQGKTEAFF; CDR3nt: TGCGCCAGCACCGGACAGGGGAAGACTGAAGCTTTCTTT
abundance: -; j_gene: TRBJ1-1; v_gene: TRBV12-5; d_gene: -; CDR3aa: CASGSSGGDTEAFF; CDR3nt: TGTGCTAGTGGTTCGTCCGGAGGGGACACTGAAGCTTTCTTT
abundance: -; j_gene: TRBJ2-7; v_gene: TRBV10-2; d_gene: TRBD2; CDR3aa: CASSEPSGSGYEQYF; CDR3nt: TGCGCCAGCAGTGAGCCTAGCGGGAGTGGGTACGAGCAGTACTTC
abundance: -; j_gene: TRBJ2-3; v_gene: TRBV12-3/TRBV12-4; d_gene: TRBD2; CDR3aa: CASTAGGTDTQYF; CDR3nt: TGTGCCAGCACCGCGGGGGGGACAGATACGCAGTATTTT
abundance: once; j_gene: TRBJ2-3; v_gene: TRBV19; d_gene: TRBD2; CDR3aa: CASSAYRSGFSTDTQYF; CDR3nt: TGTGCCAGTAGTGCCTACCGTAGCGGGTTTAGCACAGATACGCAGTATTTT
abundance: -; j_gene: TRBJ2-7; v_gene: TRBV11-1; d_gene: -; CDR3aa: CASSYRGTNGEYEQYF; CDR3nt: TGTGCCAGCAGCTACCGTGGGACAAACGGCGAGTACGAGCAGTACTTC
abundance: -; j_gene: TRBJ2-6; v_gene: TRBV2; d_gene: TRBD2; CDR3aa: CASSVSGGSGANVLTF; CDR3nt: TGTGCCAGCAGTGTTAGCGGGGGGAGTGGGGCCAACGTCCTGACTTTC
abundance: -; j_gene: TRBJ2-7; v_gene: TRBV4-2; d_gene: -; CDR3aa: CASSQASLGYEQYF; CDR3nt: TGTGCCAGCAGCCAAGCTTCCCTCGGCTACGAGCAGTACTTC
abundance: -; j_gene: TRBJ2-2; v_gene: TRBV27; d_gene: TRBD1; CDR3aa: CASSLWTGGTGELFF; CDR3nt: TGTGCCAGCAGTTTATGGACAGGGGGAACCGGGGAGCTGTTTTTT
abundance: -; j_gene: TRBJ2-6; v_gene: TRBV2; d_gene: TRBD2; CDR3aa: CARRLAGGNSGANVLTF; CDR3nt: TGTGCCAGAAGACTAGCGGGAGGGAACTCTGGGGCCAACGTCCTGACTTTC
abundance: -; j_gene: TRBJ2-1; v_gene: TRBV5-1; d_gene: -; CDR3aa: CASSFNFENEQFF; CDR3nt: TGCGCCAGCAGCTTCAATTTCGAGAATGAGCAGTTCTTC
abundance: -; j_gene: TRBJ2-5; v_gene: TRBV30; d_gene: -; CDR3aa: CAWSVSRGETQYF; CDR3nt: TGTGCCTGGAGTGTTTCAAGGGGGGAGACCCAGTACTTC
abundance: few; j_gene: TRBJ2-1; v_gene: TRBV2; d_gene: -; CDR3aa: CASSGPQGGSYNEQFF; CDR3nt: TGTGCCAGCAGCGGTCCTCAGGGGGGCTCCTACAATGAGCAGTTCTTC
abundance: -; j_gene: TRBJ2-7; v_gene: TRBV19; d_gene: -; CDR3aa: CASSIMAGGSYEQYF; CDR3nt: TGTGCCAGTAGTATTATGGCAGGGGGGTCCTACGAGCAGTACTTC
abundance: -; j_gene: TRBJ2-7; v_gene: TRBV6-1; d_gene: -; CDR3aa: CASSEGQASGEQYF; CDR3nt: TGTGCCAGCAGTGAAGGGCAGGCCTCAGGGGAGCAGTACTTC
abundance: -; j_gene: TRBJ2-7; v_gene: TRBV19; d_gene: TRBD2; CDR3aa: CASNGGGSYEQYF; CDR3nt: TGTGCCAGTAACGGGGGAGGGAGCTACGAGCAGTACTTC
abundance: -; j_gene: TRBJ1-5; v_gene: TRBV19; d_gene: TRBD1; CDR3aa: CASSIEWQGANQPQHF; CDR3nt: TGTGCCAGTAGTATAGAATGGCAGGGGGCGAATCAGCCCCAGCATTTT
abundance: -; j_gene: TRBJ2-7; v_gene: TRBV3-1/TRBV3-2; d_gene: TRBD2; CDR3aa: CASSQRGGQNEQYF; CDR3nt: TGTGCCAGCAGTCAGCGGGGGGGCCAGAACGAGCAGTACTTC
abundance: -; j_gene: TRBJ2-5; v_gene: TRBV13; d_gene: TRBD2; CDR3aa: CASSLEGLAYQETQYF; CDR3nt: TGTGCCAGCAGCTTAGAGGGACTAGCGTACCAAGAGACCCAGTACTTC